The entry below describes one T cell receptor beta chain. This record belongs to a study of patients and donors after allogeneic stem cell transplantation. TCRdb recomputed calls from the RT-PCR reads with MiXCR, one row per CDR3 protein. The profile shows approximately 170,000 distinct CDR3 sequences, 24% of them singletons. Germline values: CDR1 MDHEN, CDR2 SYDVKM. The V and J ends lost 3 bases and 5 bases respectively, with 7 bases between them. The CDR3 consists of 12 residues. The material sequenced was blood, either unsorted or a sorted T cell fraction (not recorded which). This TCR came from a human donor who was either an allogeneic HSCT recipient or a stem cell or donor lymphocyte infusion donor (not recorded which). It is not recorded whose cells these are; they may come from a transplant donor. The chain joins TRBV28 to TRBJ1-2, with D possibly TRBD1 on 5 matching bases. CDR3 bases: TGTGCCAGCAGTTTGAGGGGATATGGCTACACCTTC. It translates to CASSLRGYGYTF.